A selection of T cell receptor beta chains follows, all from one sample in a study of blood T cells in healthy people across ages. Each CDR3 protein gets one entry after TCRdb re-called the 5' RACE reads with MiXCR. The table shows some 1.5 million distinct CDR3 sequences, with about 28% occurring only once. The sequenced material came from blood. The receptor set was obtained from a woman in her 30s in good health. The CDR3 runs from the conserved cysteine through the conserved F or W. A D gene is named only where the DNA matches it firmly. Some rows mark clone size as missing; the rest say once, few, many or name a class of expanded clone.

d_gene	v_gene	abundance	j_gene	CDR3nt	CDR3aa
TRBD1	TRBV7-8	NA	TRBJ1-2	TGTGCCAGCAGCTTAGCGCGACAGGGGGCAGCTGGCTACACCTTC	CASSLARQGAAGYTF
NA	TRBV12-3/TRBV12-4	many	TRBJ2-7	TGTGCCAGCAGCTTGACAGGTTCCGTTCGGGAGCAGTACTTC	CASSLTGSVREQYF
TRBD1	TRBV27	few	TRBJ1-1	TGTGCCAGCAGTTTCCCTGATAGGGGGCTGGGCACTGAAGCTTTCTTT	CASSFPDRGLGTEAFF
NA	TRBV28	few	TRBJ2-7	TGTGCCAGCAGTTTAGGGTTTGTCAAGCAGTACTTC	CASSLGFVKQYF
NA	TRBV6-1	few	TRBJ2-5	TGTGCCAGCAGTGAATCGCCTTGGGGGGCAGAGACCCAGTACTTC	CASSESPWGAETQYF
NA	TRBV7-2	NA	TRBJ2-1	TGTGCCAGCCGACGGACTAACGACAATGAGCAGTTCTTC	CASRRTNDNEQFF
NA	TRBV20-1	NA	TRBJ2-3	TGCAGTGCTTACCTAATCGGCACAGATACGCAGTATTTT	CSAYLIGTDTQYF
TRBD1	TRBV20-1	NA	TRBJ2-5	TGCAGTGCTACCATTTTGCTCAACCGGGACAGGGGGCAAGAGACCCAGTACTTC	CSATILLNRDRGQETQYF
TRBD1	TRBV5-1	few	TRBJ1-5	TGCACCAGCAGCAAAGGGACAGATGATCAGCCCCAGCATTTT	CTSSKGTDDQPQHF
NA	TRBV21-1	NA	TRBJ2-1	TGTGCCAGCCACATGGGGGGGGACTACAATGAGCAGTTCTTC	CASHMGGDYNEQFF
TRBD2	TRBV5-1	NA	TRBJ2-1	TGCGCCAGCAGCCGAGGCGGTTTAGCGGGGAATCAAGAGACCCAGTTCTTC	CASSRGGLAGNQETQFF
TRBD1	TRBV15	NA	TRBJ1-5	TGTGCCACCAGGGAGACAGGGTCTCATCAGCCCCAGCATTTT	CATRETGSHQPQHF
TRBD1	TRBV28	NA	TRBJ1-1	TGTGCCAGCAGTTTTTCTCGGACAGGGATCACTGAAGCTTTCTTT	CASSFSRTGITEAFF
NA	TRBV10-3	many	TRBJ2-7	TGTGCCATCTCGGGGGGCGGGTTCGAGCAGTACTTC	CAISGGGFEQYF